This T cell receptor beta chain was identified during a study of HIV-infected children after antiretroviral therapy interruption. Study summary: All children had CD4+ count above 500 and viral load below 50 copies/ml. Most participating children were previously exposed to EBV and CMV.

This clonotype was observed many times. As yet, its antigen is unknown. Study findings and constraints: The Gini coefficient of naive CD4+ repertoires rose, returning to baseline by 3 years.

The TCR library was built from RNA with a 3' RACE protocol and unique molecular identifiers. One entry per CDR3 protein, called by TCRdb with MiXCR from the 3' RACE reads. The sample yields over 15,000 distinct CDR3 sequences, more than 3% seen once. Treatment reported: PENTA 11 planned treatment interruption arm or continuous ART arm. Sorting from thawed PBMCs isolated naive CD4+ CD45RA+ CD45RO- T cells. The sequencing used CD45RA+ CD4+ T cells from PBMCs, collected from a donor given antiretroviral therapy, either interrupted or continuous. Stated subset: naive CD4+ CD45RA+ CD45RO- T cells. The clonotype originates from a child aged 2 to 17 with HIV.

The CDR3 spells CASSGRDYGYTF. The DNA of the CDR3 is TGTGCCAGCAGCGGGAGAGACTATGGCTACACCTTC. The genes are TRBV11-3 and TRBJ1-2; no clear D. The germline CDR1 and CDR2 sequences are SGHNT and YENEEA. CDR3 size: 12 residues. The ends were cut back, 5 bases at V and 3 bases at J, with 7 bases in the middle.